These 28 T cell receptor beta chains share one sample of origin, sequenced in a study of cytomegalovirus exposure and HLA in healthy donors (dated by TCRdb to 2017 to 2019). The library was prepared using the immunoSEQ multiplex PCR assay. For the multiplex PCR, a mixture combining 60 forward primers for TCR Vbeta segments and 13 reverse primers for TCR Jbeta segments was used. The source is immuneACCESS, and TCRdb retained only in-frame sequences with V and J called. Part of the clones is not carried over; for the studies checked, unresolved V genes explain less than half of this, and the remainder is unexplained. The sample's own table lists some 48,000 clones. 2.1% of the sample is held by the ten biggest clonotypes. Source material: PBMCs. The source of these receptors is a woman between 40 and 55 years old in good health and CMV-seronegative.

V gene TRBV13 combines with J gene TRBJ1-1; perhaps TRBD1 as D (6 bases). V shed 0 bases and J shed 4 bases, with 9 bases lying between them. CDR3 length: 14 residues. Germline lookup yields CDR1 PRHDT and CDR2 FYEKMQ (reference sequence). CDR3 in DNA: TGTGCCAGCAGCTTAGGCGAAGGGGGCACTGAAGCTTTCTTT. It is translated as CASSLGEGGTEAFF.

To note about this clone: The junction departs from germline at one end; a sequencing error may be responsible. V usage is TRBV19 and J usage is TRBJ1-5, with TRBD1 identical over 9 bases. CDR3 length: 19 amino acids. Per the germline V gene, CDR1 is LNHDA and CDR2 is SQIVND (reference sequence). The CDR3 loop reads CASSEVRDRVGGGNQHQHF. For the CDR3, the DNA is TGTGCCAGTAGTGAGGTCCGGGACAGGGTCGGAGGTGGCAATCAGCACCAGCATTTT.

The J gene is TRBJ1-6, the V gene TRBV6-5; D gene uncertain. This CDR3 contains 12 residues. Per the germline V gene, CDR1 is MNHEY and CDR2 is SVGAGI. V lost 6 bases and J lost 10, with 10 bases in between. CDR3 protein: CASSREGSPLHF. CDR3 nucleotide sequence: TGTGCCAGCAGCCGGGAGGGATCACCCCTCCACTTT.

The chain combines TRBV6-6 with TRBJ2-6, with TRBD2 matching 7 bases. Trimming at V came to 7 bases and at J to 0 bases, leaving 6 bases not matched to a gene. From germline, CDR1 is MNHNY and CDR2 SVGAGI (reference sequence). The CDR3 spans 16 residues. CDR3 protein: CASMGGRYSGANVLTF. The CDR3, as DNA: TGTGCCAGCATGGGAGGGAGGTACTCTGGGGCCAACGTCCTGACTTTC.

The V and J genes are TRBV6-5 and TRBJ1-2; 10 positions agree with TRBD1. The length of the CDR3 is 14 residues. V lost 8 bases and J lost 3; bases outside the gene matches: 6. In germline, CDR1 is MNHEY, CDR2 SVGAGI. CDR3 coding DNA: TGTGCCAGCCGAGGGACAGGGGATGACTATGGCTACACCTTC. Protein product: CASRGTGDDYGYTF.

The chain combines TRBV19 with TRBJ1-1, with 7 bases aligning to TRBD1. The germline V gene encodes CDR1 LNHDA and CDR2 SQIVND (reference sequence). The CDR3 loop spans 14 amino acids. Trimming removed 2 bases from V and 4 bases from J; junction bases left unmatched: 4. The CDR3 loop is CASSINRGGTEAFF. In DNA form, the CDR3 reads TGTGCCAGTAGTATAAACAGGGGTGGCACTGAAGCTTTCTTT.

The J gene is TRBJ2-7, the V gene TRBV4-1; 12 bases map to TRBD2. After removal of 2 bases from V and 3 bases from J, the junction contained 20 bases not matched to a gene. The CDR3 is 21 residues long. The germline gives CDR1 MGHRA, CDR2 YSYEKL. In DNA form, the CDR3 reads TGCGCCAGCAGCCAAAAGCCATCGGCTAGCGGGGGGGCGGGTCCATTCTACGAGCAGTACTTC. Its protein is CASSQKPSASGGAGPFYEQYF.

As regards this clone: Relative to the germline gene, one junction end is altered; a read error may explain this. The same CDR3 also results from other DNA sequences found in this sample. The chain has TRBV7-2 and TRBJ1-6; D call uncertain. CDR3 size: 16 residues. Germline values: CDR1 SGHTA, CDR2 FQGNSA. The CDR3 protein is CASSLNLGSPNSPLHF. CDR3 in DNA: TGTGCCAGCAGCTTAAATTTGGGCAGTCCTAATTCACCCCTACACTTT.

CDR3 in amino acids: CASRPPGRVGGELFF. The CDR3 DNA is TGTGCCAGTAGACCACCAGGCAGGGTGGGTGGGGAGCTGTTTTTT. This rearrangement joins TRBV19 to TRBJ2-2, with D tentatively TRBD1 (5 bases). The CDR3 sequence is 15 residues long. CDR1 and CDR2 from the germline V gene are LNHDA and SQIVND (reference sequence). The ends were cut back, 6 bases at V and 8 bases at J, with 19 bases in the middle.

This chain uses TRBV11-2 with TRBJ1-3, with D possibly TRBD1 on 6 matching bases. V gave up 5 bases and J gave up 6 bases, with 14 bases separating them. The CDR3 extends over 14 amino acids. Per the germline V gene, CDR1 is SGHAT and CDR2 is FQNNGV. In DNA, the CDR3 is TGTGCCAGCAGCCATAACAGGGCCGTAAACACCATATATTTT. Residues: CASSHNRAVNTIYF.

The chain employs TRBV7-9 and TRBJ2-7, with 7 bases matching TRBD2. Germline assignment: CDR1 SEHNR and CDR2 FQNEAQ (reference sequence). V shed 6 bases, J shed 3 bases, and the junction held 5 bases outside the gene matches. The CDR3 is 13 residues long. The CDR3 loop reads CASSKSGGYEQYF. In DNA, the CDR3 is TGTGCCAGCAGTAAGTCGGGAGGCTACGAGCAGTACTTC.

About this clone: At one end, the junction sequence differs from germline, possibly due to a read error. Other DNA sequences in the same sample also yield this CDR3. The gene calls are TRBV7-9 and TRBJ2-3; tentative D call: TRBD2 (5 bases). The CDR3 extends over 13 amino acids. Germline V gene data show CDR1 as SEHNR and CDR2 as FQNEAQ (reference sequence). In nucleotides, the CDR3 is TGCGCCAGCAGCTTAGAAGGGAGCGAGGCGCAGTATTTT. This encodes CASSLEGSEAQYF.

V gene TRBV5-1 combines with J gene TRBJ2-7; D not resolved. This CDR3 region has 12 residues. With 5 bases removed from V and 2 bases from J, the gap between germline ends came to 8 bases. Germline CDR1 SGHRS, CDR2 YFSETQ. The CDR3 sequence is CASSPPTYEQYF. The CDR3 bases are TGCGCCAGCAGTCCTCCTACCTACGAGCAGTACTTC.

The chain recombines TRBV6-5 with TRBJ2-7; 10 bases are shared with TRBD1. Losses at the gene ends were 5 bases for V and 4 bases for J; bases not matched to a gene: 8. The CDR3 is 15 residues long. CDR1 is MNHEY, CDR2 SVGAGI, per germline. The CDR3 nucleotides read TGTGCCAGCAGTGTCGGGACAGGGGCTAGTTACGAGCAGTACTTC. Translating it yields CASSVGTGASYEQYF.

This chain links TRBV6-1 with TRBJ1-6, with TRBD1 identical over 8 bases. Unmatched junction bases numbered 13, after V lost 4 bases and J lost 8 bases. Germline CDR1 reads MNHNS; CDR2 reads SASEGT. The CDR3 is made up of 17 amino acids. CDR3 sequence reads: CASSAIAITGGDSPLHF. The CDR3 bases are TGTGCCAGCAGTGCCATAGCGATCACAGGGGGGGATTCACCCCTCCACTTT.

The chain combines TRBV18 with TRBJ1-1; TRBD1 is a possible D gene (5 bases). This CDR3 is built from 16 residues. CDR1 and CDR2 from the germline V gene are KGHSH and LQKENI. Trimming cost V 0 bases and J 2 bases, with 13 bases left between them. The CDR3 nucleotides read TGTGCCAGCTCACCACCAGGGGAAAAAGGTAACACTGAAGCTTTCTTT. Protein: CASSPPGEKGNTEAFF.

V gene TRBV4-3 combines with J gene TRBJ1-4; D is unclear. There are 16 residues in the CDR3. V lost 0 bases and J 0 bases, leaving 8 bases between the germline ends. CDR1 LGHNA and CDR2 YSLEER come from the germline V gene. The CDR3 nucleotides are TGCGCCAGCAGCCAAGATCTGGGAGCAACTAATGAAAAACTGTTTTTT. Its protein is CASSQDLGATNEKLFF.

The CDR3 sequence: CASSFQHTSNQPQHF. DNA for the CDR3: TGTGCCAGCAGCTTCCAACATACTAGCAATCAGCCCCAGCATTTT. This sequence joins TRBV7-8 and TRBJ1-5; the D is unclear. This CDR3 has 15 residues. Germline V gene sequence: CDR1 SGHVS, CDR2 FQNEAQ. Trimming cost V 3 bases and J 0 bases, with 9 bases left between them. The whole variable domain, filled in from reference TRBV7-8 and TRBJ1-5, reads GAGVSQSPRYKVAKRGQDVALRCDPISGHVSLFWYQQALGQGPEFLTYFQNEAQLDKSGLPSDRFFAERPEGSVSTLKIQRTQQEDSAVYLCASSFQHTSNQPQHFGDGTRLSIL.

The rearrangement uses TRBV27 and TRBJ1-2, with D tentatively TRBD1 (6 bases). CDR1 MNHEY and CDR2 SMNVEV come from the germline V gene (reference sequence). CDR3 length: 16 amino acids. Between the trimmed V and J ends, which lost 6 bases and 4 bases, there was a span of 21 bases. The CDR3 region has the DNA TGTGCCAGCAGCTGGCGGGGGGGCCCGCGGGGCTATGGCTACACCTTC. Translating it yields CASSWRGGPRGYGYTF.

This chain joins TRBV19 and TRBJ2-3, with D perhaps TRBD1 (5 bases). The V end was cut by 6 bases, the J end by 2 bases, with 9 bases between. Germline CDR1 is LNHDA and CDR2 is SQIVND (reference sequence). The length of the CDR3 is 13 residues. The CDR3 spells CASSQGDTDTQYF. In nucleotides, the CDR3 is TGTGCCAGTAGCCAAGGGGACACAGATACGCAGTATTTT.

The genes are TRBV19 and TRBJ2-1; TRBD1 matches 7 bases. V was clipped by 3 bases and J by 0 bases; unmatched bases: 5. The CDR3 runs to 16 residues. Germline loops: CDR1 LNHDA, CDR2 SQIVND (reference sequence). In nucleotides, the CDR3 is TGTGCCAGTAGTATGAAGGGGGCAGGCTCCTACAATGAGCAGTTCTTC. This translates into CASSMKGAGSYNEQFF.

This chain connects TRBV29-1 to TRBJ2-3; 8 bases line up with TRBD2. Looked up from germline, CDR1 is SQVTM and CDR2 is ANQGSEA. The J segment lost 2 bases and the V segment lost 7 bases, leaving 17 bases of the junction unmatched. The CDR3 spans 17 residues. The CDR3 loop is CSARGSGRTLNTDTQYF. The CDR3 nucleotides are TGCAGCGCCCGGGGCAGCGGGAGAACCCTAAACACAGATACGCAGTATTTT.

This chain connects TRBV30 to TRBJ2-1; the D gene is possibly TRBD2 (6 bases). The CDR3 length is 12 residues. CDR1 and CDR2 (germline): GTSNPN, SVGIG (reference sequence). V was cut by 3 bases and J by 9 bases, with 12 bases left in between. The CDR3 here is CAWSASVGEQFF. The CDR3 coding sequence is TGTGCCTGGAGCGCTAGCGTAGGTGAGCAGTTCTTC.

The chain is built from TRBV7-8 and TRBJ2-3; D possibly corresponds to TRBD2 (5 bases). The V and J ends lost 2 bases and 1 base respectively, with 10 bases between them. In germline, CDR1 is SGHVS, CDR2 FQNEAQ. This CDR3 is 15 amino acids long. CDR3 residues: CASSLFSVGTDTQYF. CDR3 coding DNA: TGTGCCAGCAGCTTATTTAGCGTGGGCACAGATACGCAGTATTTT.

This chain links TRBV6-5 with TRBJ1-3; 7 bases are a match to TRBD1. This CDR3 has 15 amino acids. The J segment lost 0 bases and the V segment lost 6 bases, leaving 5 bases of the junction unmatched. Per the germline V gene, CDR1 is MNHEY and CDR2 is SVGAGI. CDR3 residues: CASRVTGFSGNTIYF. CDR3 DNA: TGTGCCAGCAGGGTGACAGGGTTCTCTGGAAACACCATATATTTT.

The chain has TRBV27 and TRBJ2-7, with 10 bases identical to TRBD2. Losses at the gene ends were 7 bases for V and 0 bases for J; bases not matched to a gene: 6. Germline CDR1 and CDR2: MNHEY and SMNVEV (reference sequence). There are 15 residues in the CDR3. CDR3 protein: CASMIAGGFSYEQYF. DNA for the CDR3: TGTGCCAGCATGATAGCGGGAGGCTTCTCCTACGAGCAGTACTTC.

V and J are TRBV5-1 and TRBJ2-7, with 9 nucleotides matching TRBD1. The V gene's germline CDR1 is SGHRS and CDR2 YFSETQ. The CDR3 has 15 amino acids. Unmatched junction bases numbered 9, after V lost 4 bases and J lost 4 bases. The CDR3 loop reads CASSPGQGAWYEQYF. DNA for the CDR3: TGCGCCAGCAGCCCGGGACAGGGCGCTTGGTACGAGCAGTACTTC.

This chain links TRBV4-3 with TRBJ2-1; 7 bases line up with TRBD1. V dropped 0 bases and J dropped 8; count of bases not matched to a gene: 10. Germline-derived CDR1 and CDR2 are LGHNA and YSLEER. The CDR3 length is 16 residues. The CDR3 bases are TGCGCCAGCAGCCAAGAGGGCAGGGGGAGTGGGGATGAGCAGTTCTTC. Residues: CASSQEGRGSGDEQFF.